The text below deals with one T cell receptor (beta chain). The sample originates from a study of blood T cell repertoires in COVID-19. Study-wide background: There were acute and convalescent COVID-19 samples, and they came from the United States, Italy and Spain.

Living in about two dozen US areas, the participants were between roughly 18 and 90 years of age. In Cohort 3, a recovered donor had either two negative PCRs, clearance, or symptom resolution. The V and J ends lost 6 bases and 4 bases, in that order; junction bases with no gene match: 5. This CDR3 is 15 amino acids long. Germline V gene sequence: CDR1 SNHLY, CDR2 FYNNEI. Source study methods: Amplification from reference gene primers served as the basis for estimated nucleated cell counts. Produced via immunoSEQ multiplex PCR; TCRdb's table is partial and in-frame only. The V and J calls and clone size were taken over from that table, and D and trimming were inferred from the DNA. Altogether 200,000 or so clones are present, 88% being singletons, with the ten largest covering just over 2.5%.

The sequence was collected from a woman aged 25-40 years who had recovered from COVID-19. This chain connects TRBV2 to TRBJ1-5; 11 positions agree with TRBD1. The specimen sequenced was PBMCs or T cells enriched from blood (not recorded which). The CDR3 reads CASRGTGGNNQPQHF. CDR3 in DNA: TGTGCCAGCAGGGGGACAGGGGGTAATAATCAGCCCCAGCATTTT.